This passage covers 5 T cell receptor beta chains from one sample sequenced in a study of Tregs in tolerant kidney transplant recipients. Assay used: immunoSEQ multiplex PCR; TCRdb lists only in-frame clones, some missing. The sample yields under 40,000 clones, of which the top ten take up approximately 15%. The material was CD8+ T cells from blood, obtained before the transplant. These receptors all stem from a human donor who received a combined kidney and bone marrow transplant.

The chain's CDR3 is CSAWGQGGGEQYF. CDR3 bases read: TGCAGTGCTTGGGGACAGGGTGGGGGCGAG. This chain joins TRBV20-1 and TRBJ2-7, with 9 bases fitting TRBD1. The read ends 3 residues early relative to the CDR3; the germline J gene fills the gap. With 5 bases clipped from V and 6 bases from J, the junction kept 8 bases outside the gene matches. Looked up from germline, CDR1 is DFQATT and CDR2 is SNEGSKA (reference sequence). This CDR3 is built from 13 residues.

Comment on this clone: From the germline J gene comes the end of the CDR3, since the read stops 3 residues before it. The rearrangement joins TRBV30 to TRBJ2-7; 8 nucleotides match TRBD2. J lost 6 bases, V lost 4 bases, and 5 bases had no gene match. The CDR3 is 12 amino acids. Germline V lookup: CDR1 GTSNPN, CDR2 SVGIG (reference sequence). The CDR3 sequence is CAWIYAGGEQYF. The sequenced CDR3 bases are TGTGCCTGGATCTATGCGGGAGGCGAG.

Notes on this clone: The read halts 3 residues ahead of the CDR3 end, with the missing end drawn from the germline J gene. The genes are TRBV5-4 and TRBJ1-1; possible D gene TRBD1, 5 bases. Germline lookup yields CDR1 SGHNT and CDR2 YYREEE (reference sequence). This CDR3 is built from 12 residues. The sequenced CDR3 bases are TGTGCCAGCAGCTTGGGTGAGGGGGAA. Residues: CASSLGEGE. The complete CDR3 protein is CASSLGEGEAFF.

This CDR3 reads CASSLVREGQETQYF. The sequenced part of the CDR3 DNA is TGTGCCAGCAGCTTAGTGCGGGAGGGACAAGAGACC. The chain is built from TRBV7-8 and TRBJ2-5; 9 bases are shared with TRBD2. Coverage ceases 3 residues before the CDR3 finishes, and the germline J gene fills in the end. Germline V gene sequence: CDR1 SGHVS, CDR2 FQNEAQ. Trimming removed 1 base from V and 2 bases from J; junction bases left unmatched: 2. The CDR3 is 15 residues long.

About this clone itself: The junction shows a germline mismatch at one end, possibly a read error. With the read ending 3 residues before the CDR3 end, the germline J gene is used to fill in that end. The J gene is TRBJ2-3, the V gene TRBV7-7; TRBD2 matches at 7 bases. This CDR3 contains 14 residues. Germline CDR1 reads SSHAT; CDR2 reads FNYEAQ (reference sequence). CDR3 loop: CASSPSRGADTQYF. The CDR3 DNA, read in part, is TGTGCTAGCAGCCCCTCTCGGGGGGCAGATACG.